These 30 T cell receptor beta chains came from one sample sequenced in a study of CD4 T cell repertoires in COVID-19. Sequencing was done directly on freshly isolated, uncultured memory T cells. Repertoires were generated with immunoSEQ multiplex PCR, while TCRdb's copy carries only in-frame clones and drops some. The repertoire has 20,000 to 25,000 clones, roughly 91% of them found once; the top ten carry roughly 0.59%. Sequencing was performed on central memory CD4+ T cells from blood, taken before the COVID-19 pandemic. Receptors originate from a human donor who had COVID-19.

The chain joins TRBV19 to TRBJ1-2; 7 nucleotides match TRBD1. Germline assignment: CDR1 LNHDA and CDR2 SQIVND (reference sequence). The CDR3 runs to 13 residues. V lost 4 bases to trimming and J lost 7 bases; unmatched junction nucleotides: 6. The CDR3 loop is CASSTRQGGGYTF. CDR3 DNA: TGTGCCAGTAGTACCAGACAGGGAGGTGGCTACACCTTC.

The CDR3 nucleotides are TGTGCCAGCAGCTCGGACAGACAGACCCAGTACTTC. Translated, it gives CASSSDRQTQYF. V is TRBV7-9 and J is TRBJ2-5, with D possibly being TRBD1 (6 bases). Trimming took 4 bases from V and 6 from J, leaving 9 bases between them. The CDR3 consists of 12 residues. The germline gives CDR1 SEHNR, CDR2 FQNEAQ (reference sequence).

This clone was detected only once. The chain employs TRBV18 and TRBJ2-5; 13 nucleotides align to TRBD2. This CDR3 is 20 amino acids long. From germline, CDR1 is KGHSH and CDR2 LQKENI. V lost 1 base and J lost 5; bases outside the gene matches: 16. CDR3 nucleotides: TGTGCCAGCTCACCACGCCCCGGACTAGCGGGAGATCATGGCAAGGAGACCCAGTACTTC. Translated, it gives CASSPRPGLAGDHGKETQYF.

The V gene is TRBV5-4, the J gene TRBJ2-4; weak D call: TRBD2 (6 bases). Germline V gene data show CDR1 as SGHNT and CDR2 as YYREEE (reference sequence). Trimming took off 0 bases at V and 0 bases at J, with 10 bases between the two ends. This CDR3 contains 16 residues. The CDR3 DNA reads TGTGCCAGCAGCTTGGGCGGGGACCTAGCCAAAAACATTCAGTACTTC. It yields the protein CASSLGGDLAKNIQYF.

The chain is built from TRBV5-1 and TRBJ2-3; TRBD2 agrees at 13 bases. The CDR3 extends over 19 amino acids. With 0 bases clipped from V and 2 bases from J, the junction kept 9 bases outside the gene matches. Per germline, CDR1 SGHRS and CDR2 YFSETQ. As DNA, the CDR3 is TGCGCCAGCAGCTTGGAACCTGGGACTAGCGGGACATTCACAGATACGCAGTATTTT. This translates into CASSLEPGTSGTFTDTQYF.

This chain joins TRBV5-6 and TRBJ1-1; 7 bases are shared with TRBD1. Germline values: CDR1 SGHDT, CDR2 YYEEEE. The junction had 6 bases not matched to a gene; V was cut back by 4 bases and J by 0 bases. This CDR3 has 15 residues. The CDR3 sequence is CASSTGQSMNTEAFF. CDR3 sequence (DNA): TGTGCCAGCAGCACGGGACAGAGCATGAACACTGAAGCTTTCTTT.

The CDR3 region is CASSAETGGNQPQHF. CDR3 nucleotides: TGTGCCAGCAGTGCGGAGACAGGGGGCAATCAGCCCCAGCATTTT. The chain joins TRBV2 to TRBJ1-5; 8 bases fit TRBD1. The CDR3 sequence is 15 residues long. V trimming: 4 bases; J trimming: 2 bases; junction bases outside the gene matches: 4. Germline V gene lookup returns CDR1 SNHLY and CDR2 FYNNEI.

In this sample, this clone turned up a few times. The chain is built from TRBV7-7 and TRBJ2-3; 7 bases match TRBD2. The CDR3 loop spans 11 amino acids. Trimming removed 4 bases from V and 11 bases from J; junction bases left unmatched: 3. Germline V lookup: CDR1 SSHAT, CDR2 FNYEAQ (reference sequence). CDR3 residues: CASSWGGGQYF. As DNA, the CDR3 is TGTGCCAGCAGCTGGGGGGGAGGGCAGTATTTT. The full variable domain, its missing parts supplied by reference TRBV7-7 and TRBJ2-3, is GAGVSQSPRYKVTKRGQDVTLRCDPISSHATLYWYQQALGQGPEFLTYFNYEAQPDKSGLPSDRFSAERPEGSISTLTIQRTEQRDSAMYRCASSWGGGQYFGPGTRLTVL.

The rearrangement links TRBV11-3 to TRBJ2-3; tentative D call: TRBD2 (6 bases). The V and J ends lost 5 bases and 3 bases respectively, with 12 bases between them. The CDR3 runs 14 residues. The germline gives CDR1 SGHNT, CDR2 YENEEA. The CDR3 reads CASSPYRGTDTQYF. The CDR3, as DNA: TGTGCCAGCAGCCCGTATCGGGGGACAGATACGCAGTATTTT.

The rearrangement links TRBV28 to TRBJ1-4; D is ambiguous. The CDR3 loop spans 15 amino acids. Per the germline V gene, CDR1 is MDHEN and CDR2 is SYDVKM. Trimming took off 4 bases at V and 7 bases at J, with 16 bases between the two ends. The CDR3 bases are TGTGCCAGCAGTTCCCTTAACCCAACCAGTGAAAAACTGTTTTTT. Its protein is CASSSLNPTSEKLFF. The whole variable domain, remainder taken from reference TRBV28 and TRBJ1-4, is DVKVTQSSRYLVKRTGEKVFLECVQDMDHENMFWYRQDPGLGLRLIYFSYDVKMKEKGDIPEGYSVSREKKERFSLILESASTNQTSMYLCASSSLNPTSEKLFFGSGTQLSVL.

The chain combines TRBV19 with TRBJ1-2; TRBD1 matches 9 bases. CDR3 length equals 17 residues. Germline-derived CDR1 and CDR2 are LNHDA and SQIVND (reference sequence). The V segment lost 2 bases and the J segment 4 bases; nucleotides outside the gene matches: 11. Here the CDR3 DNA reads TGTGCCAGTAGTATACAAAAACAGGGGGCGCTGATCTATGGCTACACCTTC. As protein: CASSIQKQGALIYGYTF.

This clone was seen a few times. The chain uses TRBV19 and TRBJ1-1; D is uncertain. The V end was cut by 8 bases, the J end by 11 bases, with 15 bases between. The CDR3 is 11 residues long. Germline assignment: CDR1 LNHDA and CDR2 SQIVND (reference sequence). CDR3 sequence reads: CASAEEFGAFF. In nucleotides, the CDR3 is TGTGCCAGTGCCGAGGAGTTTGGGGCTTTCTTT.

DNA of the CDR3: TGCAGCGGTCCCCTAGCGGGGGAGACCCAGTACTTC. Amino acid sequence: CSGPLAGETQYF. This chain uses TRBV29-1 with TRBJ2-5; 9 nucleotides match TRBD2. Germline CDR1 and CDR2: SQVTM and ANQGSEA. V trimming: 7 bases; J trimming: 5 bases; junction bases outside the gene matches: 5. This CDR3 has 12 amino acids.

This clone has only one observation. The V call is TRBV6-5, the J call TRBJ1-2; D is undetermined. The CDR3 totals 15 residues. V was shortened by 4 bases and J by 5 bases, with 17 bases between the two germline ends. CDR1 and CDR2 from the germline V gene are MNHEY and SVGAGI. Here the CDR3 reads CASSLRPRPEYGYTF. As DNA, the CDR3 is TGTGCCAGCAGTTTACGCCCTAGGCCGGAATATGGCTACACCTTC.

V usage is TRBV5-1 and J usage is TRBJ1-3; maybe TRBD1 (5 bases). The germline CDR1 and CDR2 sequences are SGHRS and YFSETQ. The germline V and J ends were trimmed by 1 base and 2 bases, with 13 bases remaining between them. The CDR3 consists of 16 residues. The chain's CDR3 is CASSLSVTETGNTIYF. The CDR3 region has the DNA TGCGCCAGCAGCTTGTCCGTGACAGAAACTGGAAACACCATATATTTT.

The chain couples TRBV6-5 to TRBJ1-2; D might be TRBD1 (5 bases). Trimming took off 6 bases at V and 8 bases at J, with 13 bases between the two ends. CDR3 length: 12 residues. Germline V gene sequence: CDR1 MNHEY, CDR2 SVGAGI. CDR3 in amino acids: CASRNPGGGYTF. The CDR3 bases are TGTGCCAGCAGAAACCCCGGGGGAGGCTACACCTTC.

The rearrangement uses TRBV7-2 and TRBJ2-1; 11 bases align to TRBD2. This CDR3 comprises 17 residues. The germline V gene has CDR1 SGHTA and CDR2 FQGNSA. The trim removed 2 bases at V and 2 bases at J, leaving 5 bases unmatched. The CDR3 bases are TGTGCCAGCAGCTTAACTAGCGGGAGTATAACCTACAATGAGCAGTTCTTC. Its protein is CASSLTSGSITYNEQFF.

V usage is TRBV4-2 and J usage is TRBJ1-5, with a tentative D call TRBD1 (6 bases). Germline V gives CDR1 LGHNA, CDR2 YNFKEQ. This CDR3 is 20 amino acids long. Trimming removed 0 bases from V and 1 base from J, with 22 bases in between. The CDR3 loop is CASSQEVGTPLKISNQPQHF. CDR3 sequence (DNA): TGTGCCAGCAGCCAAGAGGTAGGGACACCCTTGAAGATCAGCAATCAGCCCCAGCATTTT.

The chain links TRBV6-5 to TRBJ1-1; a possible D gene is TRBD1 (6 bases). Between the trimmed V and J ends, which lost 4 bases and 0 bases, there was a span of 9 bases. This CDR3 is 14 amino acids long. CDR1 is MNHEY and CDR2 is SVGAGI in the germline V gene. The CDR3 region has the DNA TGTGCCAGCAGTTTCGGACAGATGAACACTGAAGCTTTCTTT. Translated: CASSFGQMNTEAFF.

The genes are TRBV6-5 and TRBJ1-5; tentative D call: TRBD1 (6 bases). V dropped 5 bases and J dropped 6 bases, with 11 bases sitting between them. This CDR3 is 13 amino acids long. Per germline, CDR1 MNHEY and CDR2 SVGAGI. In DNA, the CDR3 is TGTGCCAGCAGTCTTAACAGGGTTCAGCCCCAGCATTTT. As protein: CASSLNRVQPQHF.

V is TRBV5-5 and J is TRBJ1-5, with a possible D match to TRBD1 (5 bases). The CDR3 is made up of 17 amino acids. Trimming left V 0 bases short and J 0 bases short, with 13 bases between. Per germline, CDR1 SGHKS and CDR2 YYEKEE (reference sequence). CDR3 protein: CASSLDRPPYSNQPQHF. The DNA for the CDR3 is TGTGCCAGCAGCTTGGACAGGCCTCCCTATAGCAATCAGCCCCAGCATTTT.

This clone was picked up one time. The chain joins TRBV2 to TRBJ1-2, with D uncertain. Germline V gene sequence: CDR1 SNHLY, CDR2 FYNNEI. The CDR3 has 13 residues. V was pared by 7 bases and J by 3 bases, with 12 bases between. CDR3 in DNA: TGTGCCAGCACACAGCAAATGGACTATGGCTACACCTTC. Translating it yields CASTQQMDYGYTF.

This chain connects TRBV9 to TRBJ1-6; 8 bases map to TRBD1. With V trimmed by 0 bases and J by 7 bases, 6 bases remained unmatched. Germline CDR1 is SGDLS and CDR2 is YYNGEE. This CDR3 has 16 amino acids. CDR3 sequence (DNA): TGTGCCAGCAGCGTAGGGGCAGGGGGCCTCAATTCACCCCTCCACTTT. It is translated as CASSVGAGGLNSPLHF.

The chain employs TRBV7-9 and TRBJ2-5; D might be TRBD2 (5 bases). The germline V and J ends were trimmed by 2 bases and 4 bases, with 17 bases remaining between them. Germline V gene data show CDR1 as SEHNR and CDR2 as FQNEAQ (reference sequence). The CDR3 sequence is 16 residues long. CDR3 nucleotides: TGTGCCAGCAGCTTAAAAGATGTTCGGGGTGCAGAGACCCAGTACTTC. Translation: CASSLKDVRGAETQYF.

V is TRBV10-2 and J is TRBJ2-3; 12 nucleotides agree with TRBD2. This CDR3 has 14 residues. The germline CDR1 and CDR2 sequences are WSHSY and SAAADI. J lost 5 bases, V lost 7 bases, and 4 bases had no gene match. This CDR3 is CASTTSGSEDTQYF. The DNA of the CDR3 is TGCGCCAGCACGACTAGCGGGAGTGAAGATACGCAGTATTTT.

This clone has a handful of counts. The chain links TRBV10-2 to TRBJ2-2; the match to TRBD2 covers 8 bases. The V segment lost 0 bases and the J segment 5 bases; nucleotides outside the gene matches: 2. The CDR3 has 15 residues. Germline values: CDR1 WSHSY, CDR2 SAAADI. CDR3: CASSESGGRTGELFF. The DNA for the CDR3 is TGCGCCAGCAGTGAGTCAGGCGGGAGGACCGGGGAGCTGTTTTTT.

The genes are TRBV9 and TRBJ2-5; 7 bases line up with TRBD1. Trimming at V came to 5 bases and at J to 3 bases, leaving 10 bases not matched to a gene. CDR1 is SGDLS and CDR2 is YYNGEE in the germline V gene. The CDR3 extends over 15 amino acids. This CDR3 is CASSPRGGLEETQYF. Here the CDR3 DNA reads TGTGCCAGCAGTCCCCGAGGGGGCCTTGAAGAGACCCAGTACTTC.

CDR3 DNA sequence: TGTGCCAGCAGCTCGACTAGCGGGGGCCTGGGGGCCCAGTACTTC. Its protein product is CASSSTSGGLGAQYF. This chain uses TRBV27 with TRBJ2-5; 12 nucleotides agree with TRBD2. V lost 6 bases and J lost 9; bases outside the gene matches: 11. CDR1 is MNHEY and CDR2 is SMNVEV in the germline V gene (reference sequence). The CDR3 runs to 15 residues.

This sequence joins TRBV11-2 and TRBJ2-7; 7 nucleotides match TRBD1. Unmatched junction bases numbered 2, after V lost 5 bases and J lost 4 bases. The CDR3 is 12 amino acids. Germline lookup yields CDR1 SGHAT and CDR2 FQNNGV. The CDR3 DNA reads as TGTGCCAGCAGCAGACAGGGATACGAGCAGTACTTC. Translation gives CASSRQGYEQYF.

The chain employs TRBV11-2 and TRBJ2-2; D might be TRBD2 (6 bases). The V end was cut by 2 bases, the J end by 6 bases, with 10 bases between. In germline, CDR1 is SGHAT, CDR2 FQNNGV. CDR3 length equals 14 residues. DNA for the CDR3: TGTGCCAGCAGCTTATTATGGGGGGCCGGGGAGCTGTTTTTT. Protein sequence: CASSLLWGAGELFF.